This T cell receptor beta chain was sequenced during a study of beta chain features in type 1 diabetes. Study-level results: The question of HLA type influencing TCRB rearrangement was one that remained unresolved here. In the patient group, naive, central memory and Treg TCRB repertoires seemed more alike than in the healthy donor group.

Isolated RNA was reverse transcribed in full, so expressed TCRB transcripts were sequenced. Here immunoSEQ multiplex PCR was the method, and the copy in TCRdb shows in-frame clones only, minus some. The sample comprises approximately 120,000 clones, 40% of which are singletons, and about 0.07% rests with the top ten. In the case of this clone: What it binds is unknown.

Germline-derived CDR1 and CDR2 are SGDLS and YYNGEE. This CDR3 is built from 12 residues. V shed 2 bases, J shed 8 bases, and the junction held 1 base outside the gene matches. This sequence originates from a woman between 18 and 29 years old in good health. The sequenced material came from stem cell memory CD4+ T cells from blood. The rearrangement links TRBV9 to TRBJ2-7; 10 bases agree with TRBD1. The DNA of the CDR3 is TGTGCCAGCAGCGTGACAGGGGGCAAGCAGTACTTC. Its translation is CASSVTGGKQYF.